Each of the 30 T cell receptor beta chains below was sequenced from the same sample in a study of PD-1 blockade in classical Hodgkin lymphoma. Time point of the sample: cycle 4 day 1 (C4D1), after more than 5 weeks of nivolumab. All patients relapsed after autologous stem cell transplantation, and brentuximab vedotin exposure varied. TCRdb's copy holds only in-frame clones and misses some; the assay was immunoSEQ multiplex PCR. The sample shows about 52,000 clones, around 86% of them seen only once. The sequences come from peripheral blood mononuclear cells (PBMCs), collected before the fourth cycle of nivolumab. These receptor sequences come from a human donor with classical Hodgkin lymphoma.

V usage is TRBV10-1 and J usage is TRBJ2-7; TRBD2 matches at 10 bases. The CDR3 consists of 15 residues. After removal of 2 bases from V and 4 bases from J, the junction contained 5 bases not matched to a gene. The germline V gene has CDR1 WNHNN and CDR2 SYGVQD (reference sequence). For the CDR3, the DNA is TGCGCCAGCAGTGAGGAGCGGGAGGGCCTTTACGAGCAGTACTTC. Translation: CASSEEREGLYEQYF.

The genes are TRBV4-2 and TRBJ2-5; 10 bases agree with TRBD2. From germline, CDR1 is LGHNA and CDR2 YNFKEQ. V was pared by 4 bases and J by 2 bases, with 7 bases of the junction left unmatched. This CDR3 is built from 16 residues. The CDR3 reads CASSLSIAGGQETQYF. CDR3 sequence (DNA): TGTGCCAGCAGCCTCTCGATAGCGGGGGGTCAAGAGACCCAGTACTTC.

The chain couples TRBV11-3 to TRBJ2-4; a weak D match, TRBD2 (6 bases). This CDR3 contains 15 residues. V was trimmed by 3 bases and J by 5 bases, leaving 14 bases between them. CDR1 and CDR2 from the germline V gene are SGHNT and YENEEA. The DNA for the CDR3 is TGTGCCAGCAGCTTGTCTTCCGGGGGAGAAAACATTCAGTACTTC. Translation: CASSLSSGGENIQYF.

The chain is built from TRBV18 and TRBJ2-5, with D uncertain. The V end lost 3 bases, the J end lost 4 bases, and 6 bases lay between the germline ends. Germline V gene sequence: CDR1 KGHSH, CDR2 LQKENI. The CDR3 sequence is 12 residues long. For the CDR3, the DNA is TGTGCCAGCTCACCCCCGGGAGAGACCCAGTACTTC. Amino acid sequence: CASSPPGETQYF.

V gene TRBV28 combines with J gene TRBJ1-6; D may be TRBD1 (5 bases). Per the germline V gene, CDR1 is MDHEN and CDR2 is SYDVKM. The CDR3 covers 12 residues. V lost 9 bases and J 6 bases, leaving 9 bases between the germline ends. This CDR3 reads CASDSLNSPLHF. As DNA, the CDR3 is TGTGCCAGTGACAGCCTTAATTCACCCCTCCACTTT.

This chain connects TRBV5-1 to TRBJ1-4; 7 positions match TRBD1. Germline V gives CDR1 SGHRS, CDR2 YFSETQ. CDR3 length equals 18 residues. With V trimmed by 4 bases and J by 0 bases, 12 bases remained unmatched. DNA for the CDR3: TGCGCCAGCAGCGAAACCCCAGGGGGAAGTGCAACTAATGAAAAACTGTTTTTT. It is translated as CASSETPGGSATNEKLFF.

The V call is TRBV11-2, the J call TRBJ2-3; 13 nucleotides match TRBD2. Germline CDR1 is SGHAT and CDR2 is FQNNGV. Trimming at V came to 1 base and at J to 4 bases, leaving 5 bases not matched to a gene. The length of the CDR3 is 17 residues. The CDR3 sequence: CASSLGTSGRGADTQYF. The CDR3 bases are TGTGCCAGCAGCTTAGGGACTAGCGGGAGAGGGGCAGATACGCAGTATTTT.

The chain uses TRBV9 and TRBJ2-2; 10 nucleotides agree with TRBD2. CDR1 and CDR2 from the germline V gene are SGDLS and YYNGEE. Trimming at V came to 0 bases and at J to 7 bases, leaving 12 bases not matched to a gene. The CDR3 totals 18 residues. CDR3 DNA sequence: TGTGCCAGCAGCGTAGAGTCCCCGGGTAGCGGGAGGCGCGGGGAGCTGTTTTTT. Its translation is CASSVESPGSGRRGELFF. Full variable domain (rest looked up from reference TRBV9 and TRBJ2-2): DSGVTQTPKHLITATGQRVTLRCSPRSGDLSVYWYQQSLDQGLQFLIQYYNGEERAKGNILERFSAQQFPDLHSELNLSSLELGDSALYFCASSVESPGSGRRGELFFGEGSRLTVL.

The V and J genes are TRBV19 and TRBJ2-5; TRBD1 or TRBD2 may be the D gene (5 bases each). CDR3 length: 16 amino acids. The germline V gene encodes CDR1 LNHDA and CDR2 SQIVND (reference sequence). The V and J ends lost 7 bases and 1 base respectively, with 19 bases between them. The CDR3 is CASKDRRRGAQETQYF. The CDR3 region has the DNA TGTGCCAGTAAAGACCGGCGGAGAGGGGCCCAAGAGACCCAGTACTTC.

This clone was found a few times. The chain is built from TRBV9 and TRBJ2-2; D gene unclear. The CDR3 length is 15 residues. The V end was cut by 6 bases, the J end by 1 base, with 13 bases between. Per germline, CDR1 SGDLS and CDR2 YYNGEE. The chain's CDR3 is CASTPTDLNTGELFF. The CDR3 nucleotides read TGTGCCAGCACCCCGACGGACCTGAACACCGGGGAGCTGTTTTTT.

The CDR3 DNA is TGTGCCAGTAGTCCGATTAACGGACAGGGTCCCTATGGCTACACCTTC. Amino acid sequence: CASSPINGQGPYGYTF. This rearrangement joins TRBV19 to TRBJ1-2; 8 positions match TRBD1. V trimming: 5 bases; J trimming: 4 bases; junction bases outside the gene matches: 12. Germline CDR1 is LNHDA and CDR2 is SQIVND (reference sequence). This CDR3 has 16 amino acids.

The chain carries TRBV4-2 and TRBJ2-7, with D maybe TRBD2 (5 bases). Germline CDR1 is LGHNA and CDR2 is YNFKEQ. The V end lost 0 bases, the J end lost 5 bases, and 8 bases lay between the germline ends. This CDR3 is built from 13 residues. The CDR3 DNA reads TGTGCCAGCAGCCAAGATCCGGGGAACGAGCAGTACTTC. This encodes CASSQDPGNEQYF.

V gene TRBV29-1 combines with J gene TRBJ1-2; D is ambiguous. The CDR3 has 15 amino acids. From germline, CDR1 is SQVTM and CDR2 ANQGSEA. V lost 0 bases, J lost 2 bases, and 13 bases lay in between. CDR3 sequence: CSVEDPNILNYGYTF. CDR3 in DNA: TGCAGCGTTGAAGATCCGAACATCCTGAACTATGGCTACACCTTC. Based on the CDR3 plus reference TRBV29-1 and TRBJ1-2, the full variable domain is SAVISQKPSRDICQRGTSLTIQCQVDSQVTMMFWYRQQPGQSLTLIATANQGSEATYESGFVIDKFPISRPNLTFSTLTVSNMSPEDSSIYLCSVEDPNILNYGYTFGSGTRLTVV.

The V gene is TRBV7-9, the J gene TRBJ2-5; 12 bases fit TRBD2. This CDR3 is 16 amino acids long. Germline values: CDR1 SEHNR, CDR2 FQNEAQ (reference sequence). After removal of 5 bases from V and 2 bases from J, the junction contained 6 bases not matched to a gene. The CDR3 DNA sequence: TGTGCCAGCAGCCCCCTAGCGGGAGGGGGACAAGAGACCCAGTACTTC. Translation gives CASSPLAGGGQETQYF.

The gene calls are TRBV5-1 and TRBJ2-1; TRBD2 matches 11 bases. V lost 3 bases and J lost 1; bases outside the gene matches: 3. From germline, CDR1 is SGHRS and CDR2 YFSETQ. The CDR3 has 16 amino acids. The CDR3 reads CASSSLAGGSYNEQFF. CDR3 DNA: TGCGCCAGCAGCTCCCTAGCGGGAGGTTCCTACAATGAGCAGTTCTTC.

The V call is TRBV14, the J call TRBJ2-7, with TRBD1 as a possible D gene (7 bases). This CDR3 has 14 amino acids. The V and J ends lost 1 base and 7 bases respectively, with 14 bases between them. Germline CDR1 and CDR2: SGHDN and FVKESK. CDR3 amino acids: CASSQGRQGLEQYF. In DNA, the CDR3 is TGTGCCAGCAGCCAAGGTCGACAGGGACTTGAGCAGTACTTC.

J is TRBJ2-2 and V is TRBV2, with D perhaps matching TRBD1 (6 bases). Trimming cost V 6 bases and J 6 bases, with 23 bases left between them. The CDR3 contains 17 residues. Germline values: CDR1 SNHLY, CDR2 FYNNEI. The CDR3 region is CASRERGTGNLAGELFF. CDR3 DNA sequence: TGTGCCAGCAGGGAGAGGGGCACAGGGAATCTCGCCGGGGAGCTGTTTTTT.

CDR3 sequence (DNA): TGTGCCAGCAGCAAAGTCGGCAGGGATAGCAATCAGCCCCAGCATTTT. Its protein product is CASSKVGRDSNQPQHF. This sequence joins TRBV21-1 and TRBJ1-5; TRBD1 reflects the table's D call only, with no check against the DNA. TRBV21-1 is reported as a pseudogene. This CDR3 is built from 16 residues.

This clone has a single count. The genes are TRBV4-2 and TRBJ2-1, with unresolved D. There are 13 residues in the CDR3. The V end lost 2 bases, the J end lost 5 bases, and 7 bases lay between the germline ends. From germline, CDR1 is LGHNA and CDR2 YNFKEQ. The CDR3: CASSQNHHNEQFF. CDR3 sequence (DNA): TGTGCCAGCAGCCAAAATCACCACAATGAGCAGTTCTTC.

The chain links TRBV15 to TRBJ2-5, with D maybe TRBD2 (5 bases). This CDR3 region has 13 residues. V was trimmed by 5 bases and J by 5 bases, leaving 12 bases between them. Germline values: CDR1 LNHNV, CDR2 YYDKDF (reference sequence). Written as DNA, the CDR3 is TGTGCCACCAGCCGAGGGCTAGATGAGACCCAGTACTTC. Its protein is CATSRGLDETQYF.

V is TRBV18 and J is TRBJ1-3, with TRBD1 matching over 7 bases. CDR3 length: 15 amino acids. The germline V gene has CDR1 KGHSH and CDR2 LQKENI. V gave up 3 bases and J gave up 2 bases; unmatched junction bases: 4. CDR3 coding DNA: TGTGCCAGCTCACCCCCGGGGACAGCTGGAAACACCATATATTTT. Protein sequence: CASSPPGTAGNTIYF. Together with reference TRBV18 and TRBJ1-3, the CDR3 gives the full variable domain: NAGVMQNPRHLVRRRGQEARLRCSPMKGHSHVYWYRQLPEEGLKFMVYLQKENIIDESGMPKERFSAEFPKEGPSILRIQQVVRGDSAAYFCASSPPGTAGNTIYFGEGSWLTVV.

The genes are TRBV28 and TRBJ2-3, with TRBD1 matching 7 bases. After removal of 2 bases from V and 4 bases from J, the junction contained 3 bases not matched to a gene. The CDR3 length is 14 residues. From germline, CDR1 is MDHEN and CDR2 SYDVKM. CDR3: CASSLTQGSDTQYF. DNA of the CDR3: TGTGCCAGCAGTTTAACACAGGGGTCAGATACGCAGTATTTT.

This clone was seen a few times. The chain carries TRBV9 and TRBJ1-1; 8 nucleotides align to TRBD1. The V gene's germline CDR1 is SGDLS and CDR2 YYNGEE. The CDR3 runs to 14 residues. V shed 9 bases, J shed 10 bases, and the junction held 17 bases outside the gene matches. The chain's CDR3 is CATRRPGQGAGAFF. The CDR3 DNA follows: TGTGCCACCCGACGTCCGGGCCAGGGGGCAGGAGCTTTCTTT.

The chain couples TRBV28 to TRBJ2-7; 7 bases line up with TRBD1. Germline V CDR1 and CDR2: MDHEN, SYDVKM. Losses at the gene ends were 1 base for V and 7 bases for J; bases not matched to a gene: 13. The CDR3 extends over 16 amino acids. In nucleotides, the CDR3 is TGTGCCAGCAGTTTATACACAGGGGCCTCCTTGGGGGAGCAGTACTTC. It codes for CASSLYTGASLGEQYF. The whole variable domain, remainder taken from reference TRBV28 and TRBJ2-7, is DVKVTQSSRYLVKRTGEKVFLECVQDMDHENMFWYRQDPGLGLRLIYFSYDVKMKEKGDIPEGYSVSREKKERFSLILESASTNQTSMYLCASSLYTGASLGEQYFGPGTRLTVT.

The chain carries TRBV27 and TRBJ2-3; 9 bases match TRBD1. Germline V lookup: CDR1 MNHEY, CDR2 SMNVEV (reference sequence). Trimming cost V 3 bases and J 0 bases; bases outside gene matches: 7. This CDR3 has 17 amino acids. The CDR3 bases are TGTGCCAGCAGTTTCTATGGACAGGGGATTAGCACAGATACGCAGTATTTT. Encoded protein: CASSFYGQGISTDTQYF.

J is TRBJ2-7 and V is TRBV27; 9 bases are a match to TRBD2. The CDR3 totals 15 residues. V lost 10 bases to trimming and J lost 6 bases; unmatched junction nucleotides: 16. The germline V gene has CDR1 MNHEY and CDR2 SMNVEV (reference sequence). This chain's CDR3 is CATTNHGSGSPEQYF. Here the CDR3 DNA reads TGTGCCACCACAAACCACGGTAGCGGGAGCCCCGAGCAGTACTTC.

This clone was found once. The J gene is TRBJ1-5, the V gene TRBV15; D gene unclear. The CDR3 sequence is 16 residues long. V was pared by 5 bases and J by 3 bases, with 17 bases between. Germline-derived CDR1 and CDR2 are LNHNV and YYDKDF (reference sequence). The CDR3 loop reads CATSPRKVASNQPQHF. DNA for the CDR3: TGTGCCACCAGCCCCAGGAAGGTGGCGTCCAATCAGCCCCAGCATTTT.

This sequence joins TRBV14 and TRBJ1-1; D not certain. V was clipped by 4 bases and J by 0 bases, with 15 bases between them. The CDR3 loop spans 16 amino acids. Looked up from germline, CDR1 is SGHDN and CDR2 is FVKESK. CDR3 protein: CASSLAMVALNTEAFF. DNA for the CDR3: TGTGCCAGCAGCCTTGCAATGGTAGCGTTGAACACTGAAGCTTTCTTT.

The chain uses TRBV11-2 and TRBJ2-7; TRBD2 aligns across 9 bases. The V and J ends lost 5 bases and 1 base, in that order; junction bases with no gene match: 6. Germline CDR1 and CDR2: SGHAT and FQNNGV. The CDR3 has 15 residues. The CDR3 DNA follows: TGTGCCAGCAGCCGCGGCGGGGGGGCATCCTACGAGCAGTACTTC. It codes for CASSRGGGASYEQYF.

V and J are TRBV19 and TRBJ1-2; no definite D call. CDR1 and CDR2 (germline): LNHDA, SQIVND (reference sequence). The CDR3 covers 15 residues. V was shortened by 7 bases and J by 0 bases, with 15 bases between the two germline ends. The CDR3 DNA sequence: TGTGCCAGTAACGGGCTATCGGCTGCTAACTATGGCTACACCTTC. Protein sequence: CASNGLSAANYGYTF.